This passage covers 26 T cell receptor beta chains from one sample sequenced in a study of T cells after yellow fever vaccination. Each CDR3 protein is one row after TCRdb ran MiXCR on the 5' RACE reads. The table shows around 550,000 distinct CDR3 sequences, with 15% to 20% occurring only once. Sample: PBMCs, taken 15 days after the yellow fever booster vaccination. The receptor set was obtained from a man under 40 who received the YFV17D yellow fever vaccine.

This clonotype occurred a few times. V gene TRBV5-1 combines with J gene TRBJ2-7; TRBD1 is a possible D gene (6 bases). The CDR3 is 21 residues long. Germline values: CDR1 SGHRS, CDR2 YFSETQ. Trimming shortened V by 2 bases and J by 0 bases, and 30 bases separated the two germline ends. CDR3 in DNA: TGCGCCAGCAGCTTTTCAGGGGAATTCGGTGAGCCAACCCCAAGCTCCTACGAGCAGTACTTC. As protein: CASSFSGEFGEPTPSSYEQYF. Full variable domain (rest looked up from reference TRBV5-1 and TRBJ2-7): KAGVTQTPRYLIKTRGQQVTLSCSPISGHRSVSWYQQTPGQGLQFLFEYFSETQRNKGNFPGRFSGRQFSNSRSEMNVSTLELGDSALYLCASSFSGEFGEPTPSSYEQYFGPGTRLTVT.

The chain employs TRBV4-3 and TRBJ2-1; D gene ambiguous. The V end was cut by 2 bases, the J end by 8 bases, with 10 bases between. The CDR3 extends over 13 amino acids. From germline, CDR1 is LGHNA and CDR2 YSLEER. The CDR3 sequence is CASSQRVLHEQFF. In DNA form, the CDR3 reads TGCGCCAGCAGCCAAAGGGTTTTGCATGAGCAGTTCTTC.

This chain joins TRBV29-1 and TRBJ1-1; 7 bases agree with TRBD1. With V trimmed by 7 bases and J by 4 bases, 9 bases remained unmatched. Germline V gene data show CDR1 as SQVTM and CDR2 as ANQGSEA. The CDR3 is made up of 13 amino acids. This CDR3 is CSAAGQEGTEAFF. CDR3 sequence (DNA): TGCAGCGCAGCCGGACAGGAGGGCACTGAAGCTTTCTTT.

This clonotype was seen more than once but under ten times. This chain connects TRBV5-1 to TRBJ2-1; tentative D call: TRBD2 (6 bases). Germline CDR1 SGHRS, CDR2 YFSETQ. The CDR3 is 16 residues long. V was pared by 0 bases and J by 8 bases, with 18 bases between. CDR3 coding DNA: TGCGCCAGCAGCTTGGCCGGCGGCAGTCCGGGGGATGAGCAGTTCTTC. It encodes CASSLAGGSPGDEQFF.

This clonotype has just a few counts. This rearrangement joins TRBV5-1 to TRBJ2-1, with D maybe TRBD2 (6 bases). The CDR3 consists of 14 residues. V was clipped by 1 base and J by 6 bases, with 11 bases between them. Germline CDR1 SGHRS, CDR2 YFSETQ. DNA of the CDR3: TGCGCCAGCAGCTTGTATAGCGGAGCCAATGAGCAGTTCTTC. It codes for CASSLYSGANEQFF.

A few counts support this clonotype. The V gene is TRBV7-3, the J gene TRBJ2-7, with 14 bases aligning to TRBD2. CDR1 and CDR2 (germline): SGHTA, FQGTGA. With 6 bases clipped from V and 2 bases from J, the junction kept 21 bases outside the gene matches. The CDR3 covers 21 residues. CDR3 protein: CASSSLFRGTSGSIPTYEQYF. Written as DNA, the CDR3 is TGTGCCAGCAGTTCTCTCTTCCGCGGGACTAGCGGGAGTATCCCCACCTACGAGCAGTACTTC.

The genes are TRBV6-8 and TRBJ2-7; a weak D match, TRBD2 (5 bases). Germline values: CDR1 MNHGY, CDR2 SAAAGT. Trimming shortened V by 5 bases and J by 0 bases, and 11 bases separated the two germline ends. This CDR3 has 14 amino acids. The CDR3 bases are TGTGCCAGCAGTCTCACAGCGGACTCCTACGAGCAGTACTTC. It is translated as CASSLTADSYEQYF.

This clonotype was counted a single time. CDR3 loop: CAWRYSSYNEQFF. CDR3 nucleotides: TGTGCCTGGAGATATAGCTCCTACAATGAGCAGTTCTTC. This chain connects TRBV30 to TRBJ2-1; D is unclear. This CDR3 region has 13 residues. V was trimmed by 3 bases and J by 0 bases, leaving 6 bases between them. Looked up from germline, CDR1 is GTSNPN and CDR2 is SVGIG (reference sequence).

The CDR3: CSAVTSGSNTGELFF. The CDR3 DNA sequence: TGCAGTGCCGTGACTAGCGGGTCGAACACCGGGGAGCTGTTTTTT. The chain is built from TRBV20-1 and TRBJ2-2; 10 nucleotides align to TRBD2. Trimming at V came to 6 bases and at J to 0 bases, leaving 4 bases not matched to a gene. Germline values: CDR1 DFQATT, CDR2 SNEGSKA (reference sequence). This CDR3 is built from 15 residues.

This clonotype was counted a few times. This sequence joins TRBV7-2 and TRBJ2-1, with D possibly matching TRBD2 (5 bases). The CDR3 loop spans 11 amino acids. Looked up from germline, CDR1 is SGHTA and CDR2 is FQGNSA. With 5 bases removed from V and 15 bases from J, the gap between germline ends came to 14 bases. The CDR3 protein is CASSQGPSRFF. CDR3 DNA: TGTGCCAGCAGCCAAGGGCCTAGCAGGTTCTTC. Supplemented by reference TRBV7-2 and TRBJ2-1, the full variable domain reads GAGVSQSPSNKVTEKGKDVELRCDPISGHTALYWYRQSLGQGLEFLIYFQGNSAPDKSGLPSDRFSAERTGGSVSTLTIQRTQQEDSAVYLCASSQGPSRFFGPGTRLTVL.

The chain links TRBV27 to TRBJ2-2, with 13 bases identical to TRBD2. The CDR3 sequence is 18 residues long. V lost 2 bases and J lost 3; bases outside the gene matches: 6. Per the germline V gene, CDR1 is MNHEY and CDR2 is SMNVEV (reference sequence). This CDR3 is CASSLRGTSGTDTGELFF. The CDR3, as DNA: TGTGCCAGCAGTTTAAGAGGGACTAGCGGGACCGACACCGGGGAGCTGTTTTTT.

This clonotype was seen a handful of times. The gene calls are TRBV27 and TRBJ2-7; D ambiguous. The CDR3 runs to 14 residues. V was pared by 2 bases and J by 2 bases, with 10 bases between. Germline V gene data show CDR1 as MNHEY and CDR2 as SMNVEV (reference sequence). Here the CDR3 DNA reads TGTGCCAGCAGTTTAAAGGACGGGCCCTACGAGCAGTACTTC. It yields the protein CASSLKDGPYEQYF.

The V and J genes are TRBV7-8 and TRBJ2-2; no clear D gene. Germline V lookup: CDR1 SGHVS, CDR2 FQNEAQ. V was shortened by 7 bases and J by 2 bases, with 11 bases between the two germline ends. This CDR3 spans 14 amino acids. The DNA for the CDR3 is TGTGCCAGCACCCAAGGGCTTAACACCGGGGAGCTGTTTTTT. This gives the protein CASTQGLNTGELFF. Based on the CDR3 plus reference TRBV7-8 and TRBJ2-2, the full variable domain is GAGVSQSPRYKVAKRGQDVALRCDPISGHVSLFWYQQALGQGPEFLTYFQNEAQLDKSGLPSDRFFAERPEGSVSTLKIQRTQQEDSAVYLCASTQGLNTGELFFGEGSRLTVL.

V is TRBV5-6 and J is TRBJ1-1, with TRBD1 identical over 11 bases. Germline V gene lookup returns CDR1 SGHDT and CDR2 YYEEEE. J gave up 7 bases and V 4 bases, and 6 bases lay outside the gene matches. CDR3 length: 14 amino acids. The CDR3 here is CASSRAGTGGEAFF. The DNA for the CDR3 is TGTGCCAGCAGCCGAGCCGGGACAGGGGGTGAAGCTTTCTTT.

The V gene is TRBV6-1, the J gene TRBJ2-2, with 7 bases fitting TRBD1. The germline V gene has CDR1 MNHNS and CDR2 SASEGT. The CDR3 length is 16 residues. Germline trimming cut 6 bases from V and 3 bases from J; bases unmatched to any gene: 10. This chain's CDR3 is CASRPDLTGDTGELFF. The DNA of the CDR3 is TGTGCCAGCAGACCCGACCTTACAGGGGACACCGGGGAGCTGTTTTTT.

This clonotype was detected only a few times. In nucleotides, the CDR3 is TGTGCCACCTCATGGGGAGAGGGGCTGTACAATGAGCAGTTCTTC. It specifies CATSWGEGLYNEQFF. V is TRBV10-3 and J is TRBJ2-1; D may correspond to TRBD1 or TRBD2 (5 bases each). The ends were cut back, 10 bases at V and 4 bases at J, with 20 bases in the middle. Per the germline V gene, CDR1 is ENHRY and CDR2 is SYGVKD. This CDR3 is 15 amino acids long.

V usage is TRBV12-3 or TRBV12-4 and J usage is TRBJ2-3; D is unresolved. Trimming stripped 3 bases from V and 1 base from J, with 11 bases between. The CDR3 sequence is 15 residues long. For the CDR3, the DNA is TGTGCCAGCAGTTTGAGCAGACGAGGCACAGATACGCAGTATTTT. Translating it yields CASSLSRRGTDTQYF.

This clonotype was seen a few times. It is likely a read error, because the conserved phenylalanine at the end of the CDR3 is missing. This CDR3 is CASSLGQGDYEQYL. CDR3 bases: TGTGCCAGCAGTTTGGGGCAGGGTGATTACGAGCAGTACCTC. The chain employs TRBV12-3 or TRBV12-4 and TRBJ2-7; D possibly corresponds to TRBD1 (5 bases). V was shortened by 3 bases and J by 4 bases, with 13 bases between the two germline ends. This CDR3 has 14 residues.

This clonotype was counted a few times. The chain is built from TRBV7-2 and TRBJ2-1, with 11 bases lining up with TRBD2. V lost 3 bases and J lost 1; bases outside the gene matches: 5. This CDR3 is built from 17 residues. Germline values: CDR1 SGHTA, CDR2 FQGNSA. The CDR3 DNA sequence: TGTGCCAGCAGCTTGGTGGGACTAGCGGCGTCCTACAATGAGCAGTTCTTC. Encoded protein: CASSLVGLAASYNEQFF.

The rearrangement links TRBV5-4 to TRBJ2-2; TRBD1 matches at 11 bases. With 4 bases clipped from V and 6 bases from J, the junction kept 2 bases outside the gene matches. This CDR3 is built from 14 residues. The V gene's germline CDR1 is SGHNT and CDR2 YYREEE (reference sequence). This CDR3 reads CASSEGQGAGELFF. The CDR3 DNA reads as TGTGCCAGCAGCGAGGGACAGGGGGCCGGGGAGCTGTTTTTT.

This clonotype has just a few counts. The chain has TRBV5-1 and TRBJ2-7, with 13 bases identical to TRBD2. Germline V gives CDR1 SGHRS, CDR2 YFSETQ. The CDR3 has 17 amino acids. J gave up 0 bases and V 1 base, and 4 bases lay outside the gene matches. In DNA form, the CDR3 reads TGCGCCAGCAGCTTGTGGACTAGCGGGAGCGTCTCCTACGAGCAGTACTTC. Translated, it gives CASSLWTSGSVSYEQYF.

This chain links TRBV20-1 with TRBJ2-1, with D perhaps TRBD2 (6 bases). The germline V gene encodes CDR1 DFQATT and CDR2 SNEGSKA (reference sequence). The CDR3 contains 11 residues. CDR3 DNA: TGCAGCACTAGCTTAACCGTTCAGCAGTTCTTC. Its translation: CSTSLTVQQFF.

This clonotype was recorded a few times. The CDR3 DNA is TGTGCCAGCAGCTATCTCGTCGGGGGAGAGACCCAGTACTTC. It is translated as CASSYLVGGETQYF. The chain combines TRBV7-8 with TRBJ2-5; the D gene is possibly TRBD2 (6 bases). From germline, CDR1 is SGHVS and CDR2 FQNEAQ. V lost 4 bases and J 4 bases, leaving 13 bases between the germline ends. This CDR3 spans 14 amino acids.

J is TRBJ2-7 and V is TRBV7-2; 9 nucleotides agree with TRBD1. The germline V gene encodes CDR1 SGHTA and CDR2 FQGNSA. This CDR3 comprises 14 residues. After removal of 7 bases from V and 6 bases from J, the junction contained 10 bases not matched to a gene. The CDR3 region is CASIQDRGLGEQYF. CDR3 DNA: TGTGCCAGCATCCAGGACAGGGGCCTCGGCGAGCAGTACTTC. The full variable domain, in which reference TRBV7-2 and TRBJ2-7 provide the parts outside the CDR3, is GAGVSQSPSNKVTEKGKDVELRCDPISGHTALYWYRQSLGQGLEFLIYFQGNSAPDKSGLPSDRFSAERTGGSVSTLTIQRTQQEDSAVYLCASIQDRGLGEQYFGPGTRLTVT.

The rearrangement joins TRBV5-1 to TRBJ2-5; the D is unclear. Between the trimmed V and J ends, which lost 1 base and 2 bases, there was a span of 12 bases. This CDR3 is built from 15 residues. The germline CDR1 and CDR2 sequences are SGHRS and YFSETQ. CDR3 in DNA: TGCGCCAGCAGCTTGATGACTGGCCGACAAGAGACCCAGTACTTC. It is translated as CASSLMTGRQETQYF.

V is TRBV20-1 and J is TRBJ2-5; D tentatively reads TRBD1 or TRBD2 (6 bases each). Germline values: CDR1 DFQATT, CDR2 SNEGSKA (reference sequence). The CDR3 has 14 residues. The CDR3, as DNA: TGCAGCGGGCGACGCGGAGGGGGAACAGAGACCCAGTACTTC. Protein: CSGRRGGGTETQYF.